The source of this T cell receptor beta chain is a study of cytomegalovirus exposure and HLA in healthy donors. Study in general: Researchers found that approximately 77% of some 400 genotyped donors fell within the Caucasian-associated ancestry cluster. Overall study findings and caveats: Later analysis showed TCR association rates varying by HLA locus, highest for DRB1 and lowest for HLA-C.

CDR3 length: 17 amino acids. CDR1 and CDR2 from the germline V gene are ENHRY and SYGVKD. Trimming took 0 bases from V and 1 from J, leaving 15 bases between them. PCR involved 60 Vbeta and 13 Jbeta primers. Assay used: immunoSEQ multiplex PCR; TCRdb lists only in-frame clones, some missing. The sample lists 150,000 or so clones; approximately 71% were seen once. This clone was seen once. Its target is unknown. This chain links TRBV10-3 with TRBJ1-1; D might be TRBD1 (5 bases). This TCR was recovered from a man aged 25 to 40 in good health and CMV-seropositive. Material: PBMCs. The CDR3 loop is CAISESPQGWGNTEAFF. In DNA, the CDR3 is TGTGCCATCAGTGAGTCCCCCCAGGGATGGGGGAACACTGAAGCTTTCTTT.